This T cell receptor beta chain stems from a study of blood T cell repertoires in COVID-19. The CDR3 contains 18 residues. CDR1 is SEHNR, CDR2 FQNEAQ, per germline (reference sequence). The V and J ends lost 5 bases and 4 bases, in that order; junction bases with no gene match: 9. Sequencing was performed with immunoSEQ multiplex PCR; in TCRdb, only in-frame clones are kept and a portion is missing. In the table there are 200,000 to 250,000 clones, 84% of which are singletons. This sequence joins TRBV7-9 and TRBJ2-2; TRBD2 matches at 14 bases. This TCR came from a man in his fifties or sixties with acute or convalescent COVID-19. The specimen was peripheral blood. The CDR3 reads CASSTVTSGRETTGELFF. Written as DNA, the CDR3 is TGTGCCAGCAGCACGGTGACTAGCGGGAGGGAGACCACCGGGGAGCTGTTTTTT.